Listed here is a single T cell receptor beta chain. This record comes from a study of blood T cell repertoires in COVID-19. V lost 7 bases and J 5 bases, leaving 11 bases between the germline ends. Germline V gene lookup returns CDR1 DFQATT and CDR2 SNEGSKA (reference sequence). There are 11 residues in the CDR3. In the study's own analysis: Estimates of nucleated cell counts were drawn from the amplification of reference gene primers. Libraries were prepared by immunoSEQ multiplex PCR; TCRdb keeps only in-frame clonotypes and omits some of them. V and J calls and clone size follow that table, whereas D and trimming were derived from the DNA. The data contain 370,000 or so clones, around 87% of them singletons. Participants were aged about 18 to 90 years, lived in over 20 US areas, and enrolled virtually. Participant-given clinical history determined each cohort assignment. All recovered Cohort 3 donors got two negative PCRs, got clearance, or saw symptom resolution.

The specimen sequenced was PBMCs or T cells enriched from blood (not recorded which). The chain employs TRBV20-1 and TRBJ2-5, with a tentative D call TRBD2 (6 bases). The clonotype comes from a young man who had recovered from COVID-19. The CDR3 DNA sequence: TGCAGTGGACGGGGGTGGGAGACCCAGTACTTC. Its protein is CSGRGWETQYF.